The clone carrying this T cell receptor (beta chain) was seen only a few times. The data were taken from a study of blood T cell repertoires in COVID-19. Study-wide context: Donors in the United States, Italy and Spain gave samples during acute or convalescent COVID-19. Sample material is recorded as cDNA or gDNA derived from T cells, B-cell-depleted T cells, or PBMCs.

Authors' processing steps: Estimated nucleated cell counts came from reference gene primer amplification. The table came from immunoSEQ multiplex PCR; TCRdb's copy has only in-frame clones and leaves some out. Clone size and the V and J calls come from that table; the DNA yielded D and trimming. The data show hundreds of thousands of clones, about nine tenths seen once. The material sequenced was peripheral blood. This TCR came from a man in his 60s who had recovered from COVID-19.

The CDR3 DNA is TGTGCCAGCAGCGTTCCGGGACTAGCGGGACAAGGGTACAATGAGCAGTTCTTC. Translating it yields CASSVPGLAGQGYNEQFF. The chain couples TRBV6-4 to TRBJ2-1; 13 nucleotides match TRBD2. The length of the CDR3 is 18 residues. Trimming at V came to 6 bases and at J to 4 bases, leaving 12 bases not matched to a gene. Looked up from germline, CDR1 is MRHNA and CDR2 is SNTAGT.